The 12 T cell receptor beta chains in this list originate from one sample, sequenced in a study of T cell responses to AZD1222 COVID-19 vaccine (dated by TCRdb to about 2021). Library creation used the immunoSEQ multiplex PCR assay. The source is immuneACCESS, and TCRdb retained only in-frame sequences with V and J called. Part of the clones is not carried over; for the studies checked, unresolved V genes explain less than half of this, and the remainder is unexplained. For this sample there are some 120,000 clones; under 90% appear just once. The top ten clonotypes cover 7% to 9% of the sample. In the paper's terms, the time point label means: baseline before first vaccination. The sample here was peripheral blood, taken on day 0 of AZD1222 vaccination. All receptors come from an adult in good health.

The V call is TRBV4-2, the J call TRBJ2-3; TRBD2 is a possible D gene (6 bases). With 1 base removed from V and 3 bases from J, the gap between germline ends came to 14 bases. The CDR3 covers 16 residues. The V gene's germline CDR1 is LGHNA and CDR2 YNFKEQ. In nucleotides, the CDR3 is TGTGCCAGCAGCCAAGGGTCCGGGAGTATAACAGATACGCAGTATTTT. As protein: CASSQGSGSITDTQYF.

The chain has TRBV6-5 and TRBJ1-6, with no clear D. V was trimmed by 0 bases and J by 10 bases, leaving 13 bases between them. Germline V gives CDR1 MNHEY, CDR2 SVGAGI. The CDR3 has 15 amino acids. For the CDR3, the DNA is TGTGCCAGCAGTTACTCTGGCACGGCGGGGTCACCCCTCCACTTT. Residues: CASSYSGTAGSPLHF.

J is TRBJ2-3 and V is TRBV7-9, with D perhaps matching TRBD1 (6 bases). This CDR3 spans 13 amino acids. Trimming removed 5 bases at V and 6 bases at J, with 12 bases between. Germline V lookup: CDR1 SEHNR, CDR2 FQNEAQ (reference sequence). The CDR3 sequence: CASSVDSRDTQYF. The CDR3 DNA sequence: TGTGCCAGCAGCGTGGACAGCCGGGATACGCAGTATTTT.

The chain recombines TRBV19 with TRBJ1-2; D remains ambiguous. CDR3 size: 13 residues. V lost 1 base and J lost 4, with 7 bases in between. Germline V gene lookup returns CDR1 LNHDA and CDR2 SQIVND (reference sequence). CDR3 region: CASSIGAGYGYTF. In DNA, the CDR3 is TGTGCCAGTAGTATAGGGGCGGGCTATGGCTACACCTTC.

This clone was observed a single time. The CDR3 here is CAISETGRIKNNEQFF. CDR3 nucleotides: TGTGCCATCAGTGAAACGGGACGGATCAAGAACAATGAGCAGTTCTTC. V is TRBV10-3 and J is TRBJ2-1, with D possibly called TRBD1 or TRBD2 (5 bases each). There are 16 residues in the CDR3. CDR1 is ENHRY, CDR2 SYGVKD, per germline. V dropped 3 bases and J dropped 5 bases, with 17 bases sitting between them.

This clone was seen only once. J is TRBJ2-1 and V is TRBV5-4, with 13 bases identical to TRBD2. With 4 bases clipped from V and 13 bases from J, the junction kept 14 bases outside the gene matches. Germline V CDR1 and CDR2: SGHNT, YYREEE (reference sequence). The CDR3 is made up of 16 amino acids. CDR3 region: CASSTAGTSGNKRQFF. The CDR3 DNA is TGTGCCAGCAGCACCGCCGGGACTAGCGGGAATAAACGACAGTTCTTC.

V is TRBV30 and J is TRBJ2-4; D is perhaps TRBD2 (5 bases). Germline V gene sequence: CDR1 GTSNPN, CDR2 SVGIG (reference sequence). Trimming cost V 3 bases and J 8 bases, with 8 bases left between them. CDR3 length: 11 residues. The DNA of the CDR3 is TGTGCCTGGAGCCAGGAGGACATTCAGTACTTC. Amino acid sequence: CAWSQEDIQYF.

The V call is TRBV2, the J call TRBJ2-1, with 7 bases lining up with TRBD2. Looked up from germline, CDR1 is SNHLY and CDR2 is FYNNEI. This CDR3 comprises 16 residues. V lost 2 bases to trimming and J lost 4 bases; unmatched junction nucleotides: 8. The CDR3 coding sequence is TGTGCCAGCAGTGAAAACGGGGGGTCGGGTTACAATGAGCAGTTCTTC. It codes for CASSENGGSGYNEQFF.

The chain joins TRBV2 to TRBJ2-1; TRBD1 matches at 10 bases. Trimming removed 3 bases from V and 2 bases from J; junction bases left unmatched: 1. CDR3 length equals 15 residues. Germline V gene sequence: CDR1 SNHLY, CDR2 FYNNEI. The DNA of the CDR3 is TGTGCCAGCAGTGACGACAGGGGGCCCTACAATGAGCAGTTCTTC. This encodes CASSDDRGPYNEQFF.

The CDR3 DNA is TGTGCCAGCAGCCTGCGGACAGGGGATAATTCACCCCTCCACTTT. This codes for CASSLRTGDNSPLHF. The chain couples TRBV5-8 to TRBJ1-6, with TRBD1 matching over 9 bases. Looked up from germline, CDR1 is SGHTS and CDR2 is YDEGEE. V lost 4 bases to trimming and J lost 5 bases; unmatched junction nucleotides: 4. This CDR3 region has 15 residues.

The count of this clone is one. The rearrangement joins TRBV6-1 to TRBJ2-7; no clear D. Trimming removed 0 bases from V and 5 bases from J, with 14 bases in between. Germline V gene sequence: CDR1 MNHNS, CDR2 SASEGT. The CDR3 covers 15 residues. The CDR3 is CASSEARAGVDEQYF. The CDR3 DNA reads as TGTGCCAGCAGTGAAGCGCGAGCAGGAGTCGACGAGCAGTACTTC.

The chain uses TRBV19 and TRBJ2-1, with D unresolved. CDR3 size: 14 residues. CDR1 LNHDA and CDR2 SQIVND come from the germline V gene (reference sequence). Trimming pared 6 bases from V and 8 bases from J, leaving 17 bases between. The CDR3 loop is CASRSFISRDEQFF. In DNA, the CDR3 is TGTGCCAGTAGGAGCTTTATAAGCCGCGATGAGCAGTTCTTC.